This paragraph covers one T cell receptor beta chain sequence. The data are from a study of T cells of healthy individuals. TCRdb re-called the 5' RACE reads through MiXCR, storing one row per CDR3 protein. Of some 69,000 distinct CDR3 sequences in the sample, about 17% are singletons; the top ten hold approximately 4.6%. The CDR3 runs 14 residues. Germline values: CDR1 WSHSY, CDR2 SAAADI. J was trimmed by 4 bases and V by 4 bases; bases with no gene match: 0. The source of this sequence is a human donor in good health. The J gene is TRBJ2-5, the V gene TRBV10-2; TRBD2 aligns across 13 bases. The CDR3 DNA follows: TGCGCCAGCAGTGGGACTAGCGGGAGAGAGACCCAGTACTTC. Translated, it gives CASSGTSGRETQYF.